Listed below are T cell receptor beta chains from one sample, sequenced in a study of T cell responses to AZD1222 COVID-19 vaccine. This table comes from immunoSEQ multiplex PCR, and its TCRdb copy is limited to in-frame clones, with some not included. The table includes approximately 120,000 clones, 85% to 90% detected once. The starting material was peripheral blood, obtained 28 days after the second AZD1222 dose. These receptors all come from an adult who received the AZD1222 COVID-19 vaccine. Both conserved end residues are part of each CDR3. Each record gives: D gene, V gene, CDR3 length, clone size, J gene, CDR3 DNA, CDR3 protein. The D gene is left open where the match is weak. Not every row has a clone size; where given, it reads once, few, many or a size class.

d_gene: .
v_gene: TRBV27
len: 13
abundance: .
j_gene: TRBJ1-4
CDR3nt: TGTGCCAGCAGGGCCTTTATTAATGAAAAACTGTTTTTT
CDR3aa: CASRAFINEKLFF

d_gene: .
v_gene: TRBV29-1
len: 14
abundance: .
j_gene: TRBJ2-3
CDR3nt: TGCAGCGTTGAAGACGGAACTCACACAGATACGCAGTATTTT
CDR3aa: CSVEDGTHTDTQYF

d_gene: TRBD1
v_gene: TRBV2
len: 14
abundance: .
j_gene: TRBJ2-3
CDR3nt: TGTGCCACCAAGACAGGGTTTCGCACAGATACGCAGTATTTT
CDR3aa: CATKTGFRTDTQYF

d_gene: .
v_gene: TRBV19
len: 14
abundance: .
j_gene: TRBJ1-1
CDR3nt: TGTGCCAGTAGTATTCCGGTCGCGGGGGCTGAAGCTTTCTTT
CDR3aa: CASSIPVAGAEAFF

d_gene: .
v_gene: TRBV5-1
len: 16
abundance: once
j_gene: TRBJ2-1
CDR3nt: TGCGCCAGCAGCTTGGCCCCAGGCGCACCCTCGAATGAGCAGTTCTTC
CDR3aa: CASSLAPGAPSNEQFF

d_gene: TRBD1
v_gene: TRBV6-5
len: 13
abundance: .
j_gene: TRBJ1-1
CDR3nt: TGTGCCAGCTGCCAGGGGGCTGTTGGTGAAGCTTTCTTT
CDR3aa: CASCQGAVGEAFF

d_gene: .
v_gene: TRBV2
len: 11
abundance: .
j_gene: TRBJ2-3
CDR3nt: TGTGCCAGCAGTGCCCGAGATACGCAGTATTTT
CDR3aa: CASSARDTQYF

d_gene: .
v_gene: TRBV23-1
len: 14
abundance: once
j_gene: TRBJ1-1
CDR3nt: TGCGCCAGCAGTCAATCGGGGGTTGGGACTGAAGCTTTCTTT
CDR3aa: CASSQSGVGTEAFF

d_gene: .
v_gene: TRBV6-4
len: 14
abundance: medium-sized
j_gene: TRBJ2-2
CDR3nt: TGTGCCAGCAAGGTTAAGGGTGGCACCGGGGAGCTGTTTTTT
CDR3aa: CASKVKGGTGELFF

d_gene: TRBD2
v_gene: TRBV20-1
len: 14
abundance: .
j_gene: TRBJ2-1
CDR3nt: TGCAGTGCTAGTTACGCGGGGGGTTACAATGAGCAGTTCTTC
CDR3aa: CSASYAGGYNEQFF

d_gene: .
v_gene: TRBV5-4
len: 14
abundance: .
j_gene: TRBJ2-7
CDR3nt: TGTGCCAGCATGCGGGGGACAGATTATGACGAGCAGTACTTC
CDR3aa: CASMRGTDYDEQYF

d_gene: .
v_gene: TRBV9
len: 15
abundance: .
j_gene: TRBJ1-3
CDR3nt: TGTGCCAGCAGCGTAGAGGCGGGCCCTGGAAACACCATATATTTT
CDR3aa: CASSVEAGPGNTIYF

d_gene: .
v_gene: TRBV29-1
len: 14
abundance: .
j_gene: TRBJ1-1
CDR3nt: TGCAGCGGCGCCCCCGGGACGATCGACACTGAAGCTTTCTTT
CDR3aa: CSGAPGTIDTEAFF

d_gene: .
v_gene: TRBV6-5
len: 14
abundance: .
j_gene: TRBJ2-2
CDR3nt: TGTGCCAGCGAAGGCCAGGCGAACACCGGGGAGCTGTTTTTT
CDR3aa: CASEGQANTGELFF

d_gene: TRBD2
v_gene: TRBV3-1/TRBV3-2
len: 19
abundance: .
j_gene: TRBJ2-6
CDR3nt: TGTGCCAGCAGCCAAGATAGGAGGGGAGGGGCCTCTGGGGCCAACGTCCTGACTTTC
CDR3aa: CASSQDRRGGASGANVLTF

d_gene: .
v_gene: TRBV11-2
len: 15
abundance: .
j_gene: TRBJ1-1
CDR3nt: TGTGCCAGCAGCTTAGGACTCAACATGAACACTGAAGCTTTCTTT
CDR3aa: CASSLGLNMNTEAFF

d_gene: .
v_gene: TRBV2
len: 14
abundance: few
j_gene: TRBJ1-4
CDR3nt: TGTGCCAGCAACCAACAGGGAACTAATGAAAAACTGTTTTTT
CDR3aa: CASNQQGTNEKLFF

d_gene: .
v_gene: TRBV7-2
len: 15
abundance: once
j_gene: TRBJ1-2
CDR3nt: TGTGCCAGCAGCTTAGCATCCTGGGGTGCGCATGGCTACACCTTC
CDR3aa: CASSLASWGAHGYTF

d_gene: .
v_gene: TRBV5-1
len: 15
abundance: .
j_gene: TRBJ2-5
CDR3nt: TGCGCCAGCAGCAAGGCCGGGACAAACCAAGAGACCCAGTACTTC
CDR3aa: CASSKAGTNQETQYF

d_gene: .
v_gene: TRBV19
len: 15
abundance: .
j_gene: TRBJ2-2
CDR3nt: TGTGCCAGTAGTATATATCAGATGAACACCGGGGAGCTGTTTTTT
CDR3aa: CASSIYQMNTGELFF

d_gene: .
v_gene: TRBV5-4
len: 13
abundance: .
j_gene: TRBJ2-3
CDR3nt: TGTGCCAGCAGCTTGGCCGGGGAAGATACGCAGTATTTT
CDR3aa: CASSLAGEDTQYF

d_gene: .
v_gene: TRBV7-2
len: 15
abundance: .
j_gene: TRBJ1-2
CDR3nt: TGTGCCAGCAGCTCTGTTACCGGAGCTAACTATGGCTACACCTTC
CDR3aa: CASSSVTGANYGYTF

d_gene: .
v_gene: TRBV18
len: 14
abundance: .
j_gene: TRBJ1-1
CDR3nt: TGTGCCAGCTCAACAGAATCCATGAACACTGAAGCTTTCTTT
CDR3aa: CASSTESMNTEAFF

d_gene: TRBD2
v_gene: TRBV7-8
len: 15
abundance: .
j_gene: TRBJ2-3
CDR3nt: TGTGCCAGCAGCCGAGCGGGGGTAAGCACAGATACGCAGTATTTT
CDR3aa: CASSRAGVSTDTQYF

d_gene: TRBD1
v_gene: TRBV5-1
len: 14
abundance: once
j_gene: TRBJ1-1
CDR3nt: TGCGCCAGCAGTCGCGACAGGGGGAACACTGAAGCTTTCTTT
CDR3aa: CASSRDRGNTEAFF

d_gene: .
v_gene: TRBV5-6
len: 15
abundance: few
j_gene: TRBJ1-3
CDR3nt: TGTGCCAGCAGCCCGTTGGCGGGATCTGGAAACACCATATATTTT
CDR3aa: CASSPLAGSGNTIYF

d_gene: .
v_gene: TRBV6-5
len: 11
abundance: once
j_gene: TRBJ2-7
CDR3nt: TGTGCCAGCAGTTCTCATGACGAGCAGTACTTC
CDR3aa: CASSSHDEQYF

d_gene: .
v_gene: TRBV20-1
len: 15
abundance: .
j_gene: TRBJ1-5
CDR3nt: TGCAGTGCTAGTCGGGGCCAGGGGAGCAATCAGCCCCAGCATTTT
CDR3aa: CSASRGQGSNQPQHF

d_gene: .
v_gene: TRBV4-1
len: 13
abundance: .
j_gene: TRBJ1-5
CDR3nt: TGCGCCAGCAGCCAGGGAATTTATCAGCCCCAGCATTTT
CDR3aa: CASSQGIYQPQHF

d_gene: .
v_gene: TRBV28
len: 13
abundance: .
j_gene: TRBJ2-3
CDR3nt: TGTGCCAGCACATCCCGAGGCGGGGATACGCAGTATTTT
CDR3aa: CASTSRGGDTQYF

d_gene: .
v_gene: TRBV5-1
len: 14
abundance: .
j_gene: TRBJ1-2
CDR3nt: TGCGCCAGCAGCTTGGCCGGGGCAGACTATGGCTACACCTTC
CDR3aa: CASSLAGADYGYTF

d_gene: TRBD1
v_gene: TRBV7-7
len: 15
abundance: .
j_gene: TRBJ2-5
CDR3nt: TGTGCCAGCAGCTCGACAGGGGCCACGGGGTTGACCCAGTACTTC
CDR3aa: CASSSTGATGLTQYF

d_gene: .
v_gene: TRBV6-2/TRBV6-3
len: 20
abundance: .
j_gene: TRBJ2-7
CDR3nt: TGTGCCAGCAGTTACGATAGTCGGCCGCCCGGACTAAGCGCGCCTTACGAGCAGTACTTC
CDR3aa: CASSYDSRPPGLSAPYEQYF

d_gene: .
v_gene: TRBV4-1
len: 11
abundance: .
j_gene: TRBJ2-7
CDR3nt: TGCGCCAGCAGCCCCGGGACATGGGTCTACTTC
CDR3aa: CASSPGTWVYF

d_gene: .
v_gene: TRBV5-1
len: 15
abundance: .
j_gene: TRBJ2-6
CDR3nt: TGCGCCAGCAGCGGACAGCACTCTGGGGCCAACGTCCTGACTTTC
CDR3aa: CASSGQHSGANVLTF

d_gene: .
v_gene: TRBV25-1
len: 15
abundance: .
j_gene: TRBJ2-1
CDR3nt: TGTGCCAGCGGGCGGGCTAGGAGCTCCTACAATGAGCAGTTCTTC
CDR3aa: CASGRARSSYNEQFF